The clone carrying this T cell receptor (beta chain) was observed many times. Its target is unknown. The sample belongs to a study of CD8 T cells in ankylosing spondylitis. Construction of TCR beta libraries was performed using quantitative 5'-RACE with molecular barcodes. One entry per CDR3 protein results from TCRdb running MiXCR on the 5' RACE reads. In the table there are 200,000 to 300,000 distinct CDR3 sequences, about 10% of which are singletons. Study-wide results and caveats: Those disease-linked clones were CD8+; they were also relatively rare in peripheral blood. The clones that were linked to disease were reported to be significantly enriched in matched synovial fluid samples from ankylosing spondylitis patients.

CDR1 is SQVTM, CDR2 ANQGSEA, per germline. The CDR3 is 14 amino acids. V was cut by 7 bases and J by 1 base, with 13 bases left in between. The sample was blood, either unsorted or a sorted T cell fraction (not recorded which). The J gene is TRBJ2-2, the V gene TRBV29-1, with D perhaps TRBD1 (5 bases). The clonotype was recovered from a male donor with ankylosing spondylitis or in good health (not recorded which). The DNA of the CDR3 is TGCAGCGCAGGTGGGGCTTTGAACACCGGGGAGCTGTTTTTT. The encoded protein is CSAGGALNTGELFF.